The TCR beta chain under discussion was sequenced for a study of graft-versus-host responses after intestinal transplantation. Overall study context: Transplants were multivisceral, liver-intestinal, or isolated intestinal. Study-wide findings and caveats: High graft-versus-host to host-versus-graft clonal ratios were found in allografts of patients who had graft-donor T cell macrochimerism.

V lost 0 bases to trimming and J lost 6 bases, with 4 bases between them. The CDR3 covers 12 residues. Germline V gene data show CDR1 as MGHRA and CDR2 as YSYEKL. In the case of this clone: What it binds is not known.

Clones were sequenced by immunoSEQ multiplex PCR, and TCRdb holds only the in-frame ones, with some missing. This table has about 88,000 clones, 90% appearing once. This rearrangement joins TRBV4-1 to TRBJ2-3; D is ambiguous. The sample in question was unstimulated CD4+ T cells sorted from spleen or lymph node cells, obtained before intestinal transplant. This clonotype was obtained from a human donor who received an intestinal transplant. CDR3 coding DNA: TGCGCCAGCAGCCAAGATATGGATACGCAGTATTTT. Translating it yields CASSQDMDTQYF.